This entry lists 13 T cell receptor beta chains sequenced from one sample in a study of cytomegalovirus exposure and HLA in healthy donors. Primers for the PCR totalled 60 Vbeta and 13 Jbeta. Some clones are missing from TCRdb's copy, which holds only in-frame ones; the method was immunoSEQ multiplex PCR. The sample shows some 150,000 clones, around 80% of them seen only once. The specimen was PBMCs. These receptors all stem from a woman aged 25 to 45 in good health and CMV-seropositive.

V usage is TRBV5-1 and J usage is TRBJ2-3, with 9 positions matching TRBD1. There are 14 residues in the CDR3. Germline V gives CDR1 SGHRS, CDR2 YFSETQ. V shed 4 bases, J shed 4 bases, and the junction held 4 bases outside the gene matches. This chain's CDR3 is CASSLGQGPDTQYF. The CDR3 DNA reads TGCGCCAGCAGCCTCGGACAGGGGCCAGATACGCAGTATTTT.

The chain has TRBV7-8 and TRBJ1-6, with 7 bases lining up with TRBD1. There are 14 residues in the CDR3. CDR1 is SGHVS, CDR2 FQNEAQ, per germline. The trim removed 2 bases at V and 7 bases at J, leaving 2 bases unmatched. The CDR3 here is CASSLTGANSPLHF. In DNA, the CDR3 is TGTGCCAGCAGCTTAACAGGGGCGAATTCACCCCTCCACTTT.

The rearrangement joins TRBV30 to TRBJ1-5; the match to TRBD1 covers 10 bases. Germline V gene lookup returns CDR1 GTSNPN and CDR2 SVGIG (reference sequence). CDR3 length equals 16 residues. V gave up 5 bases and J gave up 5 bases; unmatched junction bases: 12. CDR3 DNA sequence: TGTGCCTGGGACAGGGGGCGAAAGCAAACGGATCAGCCCCAGCATTTT. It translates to CAWDRGRKQTDQPQHF.

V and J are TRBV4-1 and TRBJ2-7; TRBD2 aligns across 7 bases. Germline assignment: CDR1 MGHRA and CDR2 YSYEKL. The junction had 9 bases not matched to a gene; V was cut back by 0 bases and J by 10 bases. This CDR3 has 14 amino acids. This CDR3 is CASSQDGARDYQYF. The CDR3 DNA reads TGCGCCAGCAGCCAAGACGGTGCGCGGGACTATCAGTACTTC.

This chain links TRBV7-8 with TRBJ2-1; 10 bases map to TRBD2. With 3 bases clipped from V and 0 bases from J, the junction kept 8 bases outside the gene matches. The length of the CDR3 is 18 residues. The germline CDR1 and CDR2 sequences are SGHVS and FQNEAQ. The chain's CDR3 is CASSLALAGANSYNEQFF. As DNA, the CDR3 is TGTGCCAGCAGCTTGGCGCTAGCGGGGGCCAACTCCTACAATGAGCAGTTCTTC. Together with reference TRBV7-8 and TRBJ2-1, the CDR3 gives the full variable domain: GAGVSQSPRYKVAKRGQDVALRCDPISGHVSLFWYQQALGQGPEFLTYFQNEAQLDKSGLPSDRFFAERPEGSVSTLKIQRTQQEDSAVYLCASSLALAGANSYNEQFFGPGTRLTVL.

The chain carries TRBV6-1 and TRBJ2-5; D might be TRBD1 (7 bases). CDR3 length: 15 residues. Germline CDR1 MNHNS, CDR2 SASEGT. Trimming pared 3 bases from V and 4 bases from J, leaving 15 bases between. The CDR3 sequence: CASSESGGRRETQYF. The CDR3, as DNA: TGTGCCAGCAGTGAGTCAGGGGGGCGCAGAGAGACCCAGTACTTC.

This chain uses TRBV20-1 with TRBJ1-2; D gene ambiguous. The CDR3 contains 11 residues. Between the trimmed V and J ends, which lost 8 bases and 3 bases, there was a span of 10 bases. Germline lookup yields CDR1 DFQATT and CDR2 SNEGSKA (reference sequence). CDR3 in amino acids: CSSQVDYGYTF. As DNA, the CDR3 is TGCAGTTCTCAGGTGGACTATGGCTACACCTTC.

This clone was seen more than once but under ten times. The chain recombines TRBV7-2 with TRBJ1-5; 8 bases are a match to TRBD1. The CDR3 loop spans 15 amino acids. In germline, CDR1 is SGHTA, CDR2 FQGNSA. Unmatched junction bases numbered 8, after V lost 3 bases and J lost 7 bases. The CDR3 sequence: CASSLKTGDFQPQHF. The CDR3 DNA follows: TGTGCCAGCAGCTTGAAGACAGGGGATTTCCAGCCCCAGCATTTT.

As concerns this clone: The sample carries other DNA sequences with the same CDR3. The CDR3 DNA reads as TGTGCCAGCAGTTACGGGACAGATGGGACTGAAGCTTTCTTT. Its protein product is CASSYGTDGTEAFF. The V and J genes are TRBV6-5 and TRBJ1-1, with TRBD1 identical over 7 bases. This CDR3 has 14 amino acids. Germline V gene data show CDR1 as MNHEY and CDR2 as SVGAGI. V was clipped by 2 bases and J by 5 bases; unmatched bases: 5.

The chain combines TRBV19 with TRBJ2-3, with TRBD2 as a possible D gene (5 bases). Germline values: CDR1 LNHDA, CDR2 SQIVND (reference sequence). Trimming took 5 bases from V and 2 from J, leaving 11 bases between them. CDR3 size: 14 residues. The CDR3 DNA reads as TGTGCCAGTAGTTTGGGAGTATCCACAGATACGCAGTATTTT. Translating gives CASSLGVSTDTQYF.

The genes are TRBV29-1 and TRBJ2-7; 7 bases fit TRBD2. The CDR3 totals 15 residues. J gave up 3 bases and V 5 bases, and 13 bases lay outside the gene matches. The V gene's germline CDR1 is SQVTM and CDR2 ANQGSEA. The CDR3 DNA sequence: TGCAGCGTTAAAAGTTCGGGGGGAACCATCTACGAGCAGTACTTC. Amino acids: CSVKSSGGTIYEQYF.

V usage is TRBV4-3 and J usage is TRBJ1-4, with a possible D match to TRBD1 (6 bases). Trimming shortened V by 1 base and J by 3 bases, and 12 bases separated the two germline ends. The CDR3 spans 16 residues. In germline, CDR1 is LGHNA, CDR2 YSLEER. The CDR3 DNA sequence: TGCGCCAGCAGCCAAGGCCCCCGGACAGCTAATGAAAAACTGTTTTTT. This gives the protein CASSQGPRTANEKLFF.

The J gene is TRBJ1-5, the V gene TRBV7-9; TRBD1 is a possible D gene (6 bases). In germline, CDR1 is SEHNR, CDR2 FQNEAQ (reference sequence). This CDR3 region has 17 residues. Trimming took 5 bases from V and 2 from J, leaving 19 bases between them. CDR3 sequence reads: CASSHVTGKGGNQPQHF. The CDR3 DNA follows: TGTGCCAGCAGCCACGTCACAGGGAAGGGCGGCAATCAGCCCCAGCATTTT.